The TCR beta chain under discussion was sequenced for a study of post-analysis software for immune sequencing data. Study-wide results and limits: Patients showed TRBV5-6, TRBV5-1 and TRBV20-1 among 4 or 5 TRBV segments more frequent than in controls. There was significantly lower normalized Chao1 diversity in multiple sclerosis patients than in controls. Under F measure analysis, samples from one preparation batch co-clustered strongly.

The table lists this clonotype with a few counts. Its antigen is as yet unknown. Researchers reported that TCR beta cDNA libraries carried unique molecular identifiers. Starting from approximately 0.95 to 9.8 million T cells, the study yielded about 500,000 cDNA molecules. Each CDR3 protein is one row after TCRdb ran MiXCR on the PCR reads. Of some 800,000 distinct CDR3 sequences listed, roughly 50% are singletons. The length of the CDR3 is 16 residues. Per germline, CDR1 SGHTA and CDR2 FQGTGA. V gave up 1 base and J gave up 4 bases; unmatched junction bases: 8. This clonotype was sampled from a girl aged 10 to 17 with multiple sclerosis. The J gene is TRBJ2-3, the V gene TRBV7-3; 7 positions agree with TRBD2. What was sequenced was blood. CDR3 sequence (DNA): TGTGCCAGCAGCTTAATCCGCGGGAGAAAGGCAGATACGCAGTATTTT. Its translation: CASSLIRGRKADTQYF. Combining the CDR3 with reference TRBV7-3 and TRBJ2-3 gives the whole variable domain GAGVSQTPSNKVTEKGKYVELRCDPISGHTALYWYRQSLGQGPEFLIYFQGTGAADDSGLPNDRFFAVRPEGSVSTLKIQRTERGDSAVYLCASSLIRGRKADTQYFGPGTRLTVL.